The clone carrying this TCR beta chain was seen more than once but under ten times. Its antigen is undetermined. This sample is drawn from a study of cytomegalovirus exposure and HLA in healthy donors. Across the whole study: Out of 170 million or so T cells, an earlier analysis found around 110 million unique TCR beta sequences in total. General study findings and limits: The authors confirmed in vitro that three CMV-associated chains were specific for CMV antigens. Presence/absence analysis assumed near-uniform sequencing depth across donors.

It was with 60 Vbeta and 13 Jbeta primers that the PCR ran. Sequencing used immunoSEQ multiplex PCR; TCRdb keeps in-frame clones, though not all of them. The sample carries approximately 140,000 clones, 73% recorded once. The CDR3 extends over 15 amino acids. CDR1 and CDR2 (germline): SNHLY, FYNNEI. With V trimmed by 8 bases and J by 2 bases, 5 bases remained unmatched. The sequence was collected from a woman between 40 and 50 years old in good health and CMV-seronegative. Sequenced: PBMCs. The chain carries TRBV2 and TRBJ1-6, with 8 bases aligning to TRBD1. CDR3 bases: TGTGCCAGCGGACAGGGAGGTACCTATAATTCACCCCTCCACTTT. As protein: CASGQGGTYNSPLHF.